These T cell receptor beta chains were read from a single sample in a study of cytomegalovirus exposure and HLA in healthy donors. The protocol was immunoSEQ multiplex PCR, while the TCRdb copy is restricted to in-frame clones and leaves out a portion. Among roughly 140,000 clones listed, about 60% were seen once. The source material was PBMCs. The receptors stem from a woman aged 55-70 years in good health and CMV-seropositive. Each CDR3 is given without its conserved first and last residue.

j_call v_call cdr3_aa
TRBJ2-2 TRBV11-3 ASSQDRGLNTGELF
TRBJ2-3 TRBV2 ASSWTGPDTQY
TRBJ2-2 TRBV18 ASSVAGGTGELF
TRBJ2-7 TRBV6-1 ASSGVGKGTGMVEQY
TRBJ1-5 TRBV6-6 ASSTRRASPNQPQH
TRBJ1-6 TRBV30 AWSVRGTTYNSPLH
TRBJ2-7 TRBV28 ASNGLASYEQY
TRBJ2-1 TRBV18 ASSPGLDNYNEQF
TRBJ1-3 TRBV27 ASSLRGTGNTIY
TRBJ1-2 TRBV2 AIQGGRGPVNYGYT
TRBJ2-7 TRBV2 ASTSGATTGYEQY
TRBJ2-1 TRBV28 ASSLTSGSSYNEQF
TRBJ2-5 TRBV5-1 ASSRGQGGGETQY
TRBJ1-1 TRBV19 ASSLGTVNTEAF
TRBJ2-7 TRBV28 ASSLLSGRLSYEQY
TRBJ2-7 TRBV4-1 ASSQASGSYEQY
TRBJ2-1 TRBV11-2 ASSPYNEQF
TRBJ2-1 TRBV11-2 ASRALAGGFHEQF
TRBJ2-5 TRBV30 ACATGGPPGGGH
TRBJ2-5 TRBV7-9 ASSSPYQETQY
TRBJ2-1 TRBV6-5 ASSPMENSNEQF
TRBJ1-5 TRBV20-1 SSGTQPQH
TRBJ1-1 TRBV9 ASSVGTGGPNTEAF
TRBJ1-1 TRBV5-8 ASSLDRVTEAF
TRBJ2-7 TRBV6-1 ASSTRPFPNEQY
TRBJ2-7 TRBV7-2 ASSSRPSASYEQY
TRBJ2-1 TRBV6-1 ASSWTSGSYNEQF
TRBJ1-2 TRBV10-3 AISESGTGSDYGYT
TRBJ2-7 TRBV5-4 ASWQGQNTYEQY
TRBJ2-3 TRBV5-4 ASSWGLAGSTDTQY
TRBJ1-1 TRBV28 ASSFNSEAF
TRBJ2-2 TRBV2 ASTELPMTGELF
TRBJ1-1 TRBV6-9 ASEGRGEAF
TRBJ2-1 TRBV27 ASNQQGADEQF
TRBJ2-6 TRBV29-1 SVVVSSGANVLT
TRBJ2-7 TRBV11-2 ASSLGGGFSSTQY
TRBJ2-7 TRBV28 ASSIGREGSEQY
TRBJ1-1 TRBV6-5 ASSLFGVNTEAF
TRBJ2-1 TRBV7-3 ASSLSGSSYNEQF
TRBJ2-1 TRBV28 ASSLVGQVFYNEQF
TRBJ1-4 TRBV5-1 ASPGQTTNEKLF
TRBJ2-3 TRBV5-1 ASSPIAGSTDTQY
TRBJ2-7 TRBV28 ASSVQVTYEQY